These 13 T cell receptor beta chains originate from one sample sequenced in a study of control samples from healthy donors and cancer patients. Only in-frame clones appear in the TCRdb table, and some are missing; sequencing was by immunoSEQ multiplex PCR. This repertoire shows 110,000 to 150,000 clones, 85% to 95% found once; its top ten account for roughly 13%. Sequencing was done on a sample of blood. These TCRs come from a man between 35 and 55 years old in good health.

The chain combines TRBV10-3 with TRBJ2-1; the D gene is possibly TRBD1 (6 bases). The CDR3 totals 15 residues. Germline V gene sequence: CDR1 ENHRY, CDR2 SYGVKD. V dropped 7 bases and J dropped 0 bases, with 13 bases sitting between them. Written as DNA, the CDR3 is TGTGCCATCACCTCAAAGGGGGACTCCTACAATGAGCAGTTCTTC. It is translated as CAITSKGDSYNEQFF.

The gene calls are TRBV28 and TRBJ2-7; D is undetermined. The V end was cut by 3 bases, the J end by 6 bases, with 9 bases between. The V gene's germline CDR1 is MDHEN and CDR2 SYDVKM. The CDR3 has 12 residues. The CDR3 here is CASSLGWGEQYF. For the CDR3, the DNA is TGTGCCAGCAGTTTGGGTTGGGGCGAGCAGTACTTC.

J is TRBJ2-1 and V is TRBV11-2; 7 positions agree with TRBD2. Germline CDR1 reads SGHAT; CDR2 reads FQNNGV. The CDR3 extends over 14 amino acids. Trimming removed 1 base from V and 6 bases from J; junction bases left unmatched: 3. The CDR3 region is CASSLGGGINEQFF. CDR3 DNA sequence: TGTGCCAGCAGCTTAGGGGGGGGTATCAATGAGCAGTTCTTC.

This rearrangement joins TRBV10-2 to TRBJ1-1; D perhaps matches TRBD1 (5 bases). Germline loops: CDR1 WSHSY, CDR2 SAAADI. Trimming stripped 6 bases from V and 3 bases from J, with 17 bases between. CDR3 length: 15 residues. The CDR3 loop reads CASSRGVGWDTEAFF. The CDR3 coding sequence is TGCGCCAGCAGCCGGGGGGTGGGATGGGACACTGAAGCTTTCTTT.

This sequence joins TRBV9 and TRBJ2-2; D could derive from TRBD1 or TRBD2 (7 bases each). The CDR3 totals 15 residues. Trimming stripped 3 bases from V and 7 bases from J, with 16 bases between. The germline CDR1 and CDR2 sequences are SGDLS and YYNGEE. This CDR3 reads CASSAKQGDYGELFF. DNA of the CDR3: TGTGCCAGCAGCGCGAAGCAGGGGGACTACGGGGAGCTGTTTTTT.

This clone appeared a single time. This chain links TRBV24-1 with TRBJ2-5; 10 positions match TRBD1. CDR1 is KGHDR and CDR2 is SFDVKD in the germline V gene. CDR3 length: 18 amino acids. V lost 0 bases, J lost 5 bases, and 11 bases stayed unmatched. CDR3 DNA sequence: TGTGCCACCAGTGATTTGCGAGATTTGACAGGGGGCCACGAGACCCAGTACTTC. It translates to CATSDLRDLTGGHETQYF.

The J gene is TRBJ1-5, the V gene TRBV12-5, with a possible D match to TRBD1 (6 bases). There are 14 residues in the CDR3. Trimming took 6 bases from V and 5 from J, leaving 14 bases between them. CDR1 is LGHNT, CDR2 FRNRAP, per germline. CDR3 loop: CASGEGVSYQPQHF. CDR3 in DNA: TGTGCTAGTGGCGAGGGGGTCTCTTATCAGCCCCAGCATTTT.

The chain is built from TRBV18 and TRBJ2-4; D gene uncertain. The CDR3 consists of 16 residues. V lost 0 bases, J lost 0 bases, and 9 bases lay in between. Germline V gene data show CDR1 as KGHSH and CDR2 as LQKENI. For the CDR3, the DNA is TGTGCCAGCTCACCACCGGGGATGGCAGCCAAAAACATTCAGTACTTC. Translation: CASSPPGMAAKNIQYF.

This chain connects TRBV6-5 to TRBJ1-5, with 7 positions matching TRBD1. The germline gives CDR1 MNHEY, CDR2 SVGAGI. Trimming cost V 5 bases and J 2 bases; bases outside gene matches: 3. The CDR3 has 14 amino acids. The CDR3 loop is CASSQGVGNQPQHF. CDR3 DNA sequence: TGTGCCAGCAGTCAGGGGGTTGGCAATCAGCCCCAGCATTTT.

The CDR3 protein is CASSRRPGQGDTEAFF. The DNA for the CDR3 is TGCGCCAGCAGCCGGCGGCCCGGGCAGGGGGACACTGAAGCTTTCTTT. This sequence joins TRBV5-1 and TRBJ1-1; TRBD1 matches 7 bases. CDR1 SGHRS and CDR2 YFSETQ come from the germline V gene. The length of the CDR3 is 16 residues. V lost 4 bases and J lost 3; bases outside the gene matches: 12.

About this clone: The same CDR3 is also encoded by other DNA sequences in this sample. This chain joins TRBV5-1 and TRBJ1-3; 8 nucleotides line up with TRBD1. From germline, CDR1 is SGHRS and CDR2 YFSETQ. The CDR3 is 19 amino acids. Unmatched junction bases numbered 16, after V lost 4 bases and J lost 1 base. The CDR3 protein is CASSPVRDRGWGSGNTIYF. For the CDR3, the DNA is TGCGCCAGCAGCCCGGTGAGAGACAGGGGATGGGGGTCTGGAAACACCATATATTTT.

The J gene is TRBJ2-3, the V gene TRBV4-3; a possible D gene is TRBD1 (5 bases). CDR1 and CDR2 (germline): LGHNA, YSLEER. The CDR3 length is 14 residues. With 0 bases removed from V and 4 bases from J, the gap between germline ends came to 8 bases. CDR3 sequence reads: CASSQDRVPDTQYF. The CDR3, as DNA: TGCGCCAGCAGCCAAGACAGGGTCCCAGATACGCAGTATTTT.

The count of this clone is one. The CDR3 nucleotides are TGTGCCAGCAGTTTAGGACTAGAGGAAAAACTGTTTTTT. It specifies CASSLGLEEKLFF. The chain employs TRBV12-3 or TRBV12-4 and TRBJ1-4; D ambiguous. The CDR3 runs 13 residues. V was pared by 1 base and J by 8 bases, with 8 bases between.